The 18 T cell receptor beta chains presented below share a single source sample, sequenced in a study of T cell clonality in common variable immunodeficiency. TCRdb keeps only in-frame clones here, not all; method: immunoSEQ multiplex PCR. The sample has fewer than 50,000 clones, none seen only once. Source material: peripheral blood mononuclear cells. The receptor source for this set is a person aged 18-69 years in good health.

This clone was picked up many times. The CDR3 goes on 3 residues after the read ends, and that part is filled in from the germline J gene. The genes are TRBV5-8 and TRBJ1-2; D ambiguous. The V end was cut by 1 base, the J end by 7 bases, with 11 bases between. This CDR3 region has 13 residues. Germline V gives CDR1 SGHTS, CDR2 YDEGEE. CDR3 residues: CASSLSGMGGYTF. The sequenced CDR3 bases are TGTGCCAGCAGCTTGTCGGGGATGGGTGGC.

The sample holds many counts of this clone. The CDR3 region is CASSLTGNPTDTQYF. The part of the CDR3 DNA that was read is TGTGCCAGCAGCTTGACAGGGAACCCCACAGATACG. The chain is built from TRBV5-6 and TRBJ2-3; possibly TRBD1 for D (6 bases). The read comes to an end 3 residues before the CDR3 does, leaving the germline J gene to fill in the end. Looked up from germline, CDR1 is SGHDT and CDR2 is YYEEEE. The CDR3 totals 15 residues. V lost 1 base, J lost 2 bases, and 11 bases lay in between.

This clone was seen ten or more times. Read coverage stops 3 residues before the CDR3 terminus; the germline J gene supplies the remainder. This chain uses TRBV14 with TRBJ2-6; D remains unclear. The length of the CDR3 is 16 residues. Looked up from germline, CDR1 is SGHDN and CDR2 is FVKESK. V shed 1 base and J shed 6 bases, with 13 bases lying between them. The covered CDR3 bases are TGTGCCAGCAGCCAAGTTATGGGCGTCATGGCCAACGTC. This codes for CASSQVMGVMANV. In full, the CDR3 is CASSQVMGVMANVLTF. Full variable domain (remainder filled in from reference TRBV14 and TRBJ2-6): EAGVTQFPSHSVIEKGQTVTLRCDPISGHDNLYWYRRVMGKEIKFLLHFVKESKQDESGMPNNRFLAERTGGTYSTLKVQPAELEDSGVYFCASSQVMGVMANVLTFGAGSRLTVL.

This clone was found many times. The CDR3 end is not reached by the read, which stops 3 residues before it; the germline J gene fills it in. The chain links TRBV19 to TRBJ1-1; the D is unclear. V dropped 6 bases and J dropped 0 bases, with 11 bases sitting between them. CDR1 is LNHDA, CDR2 SQIVND, per germline (reference sequence). The CDR3 loop spans 14 amino acids. The covered CDR3 bases are TGTGCCAGTAGCCACATTGTCCTGAACACTGAA. Translation: CASSHIVLNTE. From start to end, the CDR3 is CASSHIVLNTEAFF.

This clone was counted many times. The CDR3 end lies 3 residues beyond the end of the read and is filled in from the germline J gene. The chain recombines TRBV14 with TRBJ2-7; 7 bases line up with TRBD1. V lost 0 bases, J lost 2 bases, and 4 bases stayed unmatched. The CDR3 is 15 residues long. Germline V gene lookup returns CDR1 SGHDN and CDR2 FVKESK. The sequenced part of the CDR3 DNA is TGTGCCAGCAGCCAAGATAGGGACAGCGCCTACGAG. As protein: CASSQDRDSAYE. The entire CDR3 protein is CASSQDRDSAYEQYF. The full variable domain, rest sourced from reference TRBV14 and TRBJ2-7, is EAGVTQFPSHSVIEKGQTVTLRCDPISGHDNLYWYRRVMGKEIKFLLHFVKESKQDESGMPNNRFLAERTGGTYSTLKVQPAELEDSGVYFCASSQDRDSAYEQYFGPGTRLTVT.

This clone has ten or more counts. The read comes to an end 3 residues before the CDR3 does, leaving the germline J gene to fill in the end. The chain links TRBV18 to TRBJ2-1; TRBD2 agrees at 7 bases. The J segment lost 2 bases and the V segment lost 4 bases, leaving 8 bases of the junction unmatched. Germline V gene data show CDR1 as KGHSH and CDR2 as LQKENI. CDR3 length equals 16 residues. The CDR3 loop is CASSRPLAETYNEQFF. CDR3 DNA, as far as it was read: TGTGCCAGCTCACGCCCTCTAGCGGAGACCTACAATGAG.

In its sample, this clone was seen many times. The missing CDR3 end, 3 residues past where the read stops, is filled in from the germline J gene. The chain has TRBV5-1 and TRBJ2-1, with D perhaps TRBD1 (6 bases). Per the germline V gene, CDR1 is SGHRS and CDR2 is YFSETQ. Trimming stripped 0 bases from V and 3 bases from J, with 16 bases between. The CDR3 contains 17 residues. The sequenced CDR3 bases are TGCGCCAGCAGCTTGGGGGGGCCAGGGTTCCACTACAATGAG. Translating it yields CASSLGGPGFHYNE. The full CDR3 sequence reads CASSLGGPGFHYNEQFF.

This clone was recorded many times. The CDR3 bases that were read are TGTGCCAGCAGCTTAAAGGGTCGCACTGAA. This translates into CASSLKGRTE. The whole CDR3 sequence reads CASSLKGRTEAFF. V usage is TRBV7-8 and J usage is TRBJ1-1, with D unresolved. Coverage ceases 3 residues before the CDR3 finishes, and the germline J gene fills in the end. The CDR3 totals 13 residues. V lost 2 bases, J lost 4 bases, and 8 bases lay in between. Germline assignment: CDR1 SGHVS and CDR2 FQNEAQ.

This clone has ten or more counts. The read finishes 3 residues shy of the CDR3 end, and the germline J gene is used to complete it. The chain has TRBV12-5 and TRBJ2-1; 7 bases are shared with TRBD1. The trim removed 9 bases at V and 7 bases at J, leaving 12 bases unmatched. The CDR3 is 14 amino acids. Germline V gives CDR1 LGHNT, CDR2 FRNRAP. This chain's CDR3 is CASCSFGTVNEQFF. The sequenced CDR3 bases are TGTGCTAGCTGCAGCTTCGGGACAGTTAATGAG.

In this sample, this clone turned up many times. From the germline J gene comes the end of the CDR3, since the read stops 3 residues before it. The chain recombines TRBV4-1 with TRBJ2-7; TRBD2 is a possible D gene (5 bases). Trimming took off 1 base at V and 3 bases at J, with 16 bases between the two ends. CDR3 length: 16 residues. From germline, CDR1 is MGHRA and CDR2 YSYEKL. CDR3 region: CASSQVTDYNDYEQYF. The CDR3 bases that were read are TGCGCCAGCAGCCAAGTAACCGACTACAACGACTACGAG.

There are many counts of this clone. The read falls 3 residues short of the CDR3 end, and the missing part is taken from the germline J gene. The chain uses TRBV23-1 and TRBJ2-7; TRBD1 aligns across 7 bases. TRBV23-1 is marked as an open reading frame, function uncertain. V was pared by 11 bases and J by 6 bases, with 13 bases of the junction left unmatched. The CDR3 totals 13 residues. The sequenced CDR3 bases are TGCGCCTGTCAAGGGGGCTGTTTCGGCGAG. Its translation is CACQGGCFGE. The entire CDR3 is CACQGGCFGEQYF.

This clone was seen repeatedly, ten times or more. The part of the CDR3 DNA that was read is TGTGCTAGTGGTTTGGTACAGTTACAGGGGGTGACCTCTGGAAACACC. Its translation: CASGLVQLQGVTSGNT. The whole CDR3 region reads CASGLVQLQGVTSGNTIYF. The chain employs TRBV12-5 and TRBJ1-3, with 8 bases fitting TRBD1. The CDR3 end is not reached by the read, which stops 3 residues before it; the germline J gene fills it in. The V and J ends lost 0 bases and 0 bases, in that order; junction bases with no gene match: 10. The germline V gene encodes CDR1 LGHNT and CDR2 FRNRAP. This CDR3 comprises 19 residues.

This clone was seen ten or more times. Read data end 3 residues before the CDR3 end; the end is taken from the germline J gene. The chain carries TRBV7-8 and TRBJ2-6; D is uncertain. Trimming took 7 bases from V and 1 from J, leaving 11 bases between them. CDR3 length: 15 residues. Germline V gene data show CDR1 as SGHVS and CDR2 as FQNEAQ. The CDR3 reads CASNLGGSGANVLTF. The sequenced CDR3 bases are TGTGCCAGCAACCTAGGCGGATCTGGGGCCAACGTC.

This clone was found many times. Read coverage stops 3 residues before the CDR3 terminus; the germline J gene supplies the remainder. V and J are TRBV15 and TRBJ2-7; 10 nucleotides align to TRBD2. The CDR3 contains 20 residues. Per germline, CDR1 LNHNV and CDR2 YYDKDF (reference sequence). The V and J ends lost 1 base and 0 bases, in that order; junction bases with no gene match: 15. CDR3 protein: CATSRGLISLSGRSSYEQYF. CDR3 DNA, as far as it was read: TGTGCCACCAGCAGAGGGCTTATCAGCCTTAGCGGGAGGAGCTCCTACGAG. Complete variable domain (other parts from reference TRBV15 and TRBJ2-7): DAMVIQNPRYQVTQFGKPVTLSCSQTLNHNVMYWYQQKSSQAPKLLFHYYDKDFNNEADTPDNFQSRRPNTSFCFLDIRSPGLGDTAMYLCATSRGLISLSGRSSYEQYFGPGTRLTVT.

This clone was seen at least ten times. Read sequence stops 3 residues before the CDR3 end, and the germline J gene provides the missing end. This chain links TRBV15 with TRBJ2-3, with TRBD1 as a possible D gene (5 bases). Trimming left V 0 bases short and J 1 base short, with 5 bases between. The germline V gene has CDR1 LNHNV and CDR2 YYDKDF (reference sequence). The CDR3 is made up of 14 amino acids. The sequenced part of the CDR3 DNA is TGTGCCACCAGCAGAGACAGGGGCACAGATACG. This sequence encodes CATSRDRGTDT. The full CDR3 protein reads CATSRDRGTDTQYF.

This clone was seen repeatedly, ten times or more. Sequencing ends 3 residues short of the CDR3 end; the germline J gene provides the rest. The gene calls are TRBV15 and TRBJ2-2; D is ambiguous. Trimming took 1 base from V and 4 from J, leaving 13 bases between them. Germline V lookup: CDR1 LNHNV, CDR2 YYDKDF (reference sequence). The CDR3 consists of 16 residues. The CDR3 is CATSRGQILSTGELFF. CDR3 DNA, as far as it was read: TGTGCCACCAGCAGAGGTCAGATATTGAGCACCGGGGAG.

This clone was observed at least ten times. The CDR3 bases that were read are TGCGCCAGCAGCCAGGGGACATACTCCTACGAG. Protein product: CASSQGTYSYE. The whole CDR3 protein reads CASSQGTYSYEQYF. This chain uses TRBV4-1 with TRBJ2-7; D is perhaps TRBD1 (6 bases). The CDR3 is cut off 3 residues early in the read; its end comes from the germline J gene. With 3 bases removed from V and 0 bases from J, the gap between germline ends came to 9 bases. The CDR3 loop spans 14 amino acids. Germline CDR1 reads MGHRA; CDR2 reads YSYEKL.

This clone was observed at least ten times. CDR3 sequence: CASSSRQGAYEQYF. Partial CDR3 DNA: TGCGCCAGCAGCTCGAGACAGGGGGCCTACGAG. The chain couples TRBV5-1 to TRBJ2-7; TRBD1 aligns across 9 bases. The read halts 3 residues ahead of the CDR3 end, with the missing end drawn from the germline J gene. The length of the CDR3 is 14 residues. Germline values: CDR1 SGHRS, CDR2 YFSETQ. The V and J ends lost 3 bases and 2 bases, in that order; junction bases with no gene match: 3.